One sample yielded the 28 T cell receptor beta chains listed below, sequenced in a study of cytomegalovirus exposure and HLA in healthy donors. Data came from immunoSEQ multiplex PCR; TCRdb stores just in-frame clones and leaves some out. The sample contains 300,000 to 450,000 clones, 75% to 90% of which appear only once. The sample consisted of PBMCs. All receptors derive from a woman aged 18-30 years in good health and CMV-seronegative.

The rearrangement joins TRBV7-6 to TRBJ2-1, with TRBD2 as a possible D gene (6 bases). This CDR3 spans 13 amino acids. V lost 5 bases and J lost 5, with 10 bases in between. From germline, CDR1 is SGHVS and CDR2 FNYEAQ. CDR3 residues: CASSTTRDNEQFF. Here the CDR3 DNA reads TGTGCCAGCAGCACGACTAGAGACAATGAGCAGTTCTTC.

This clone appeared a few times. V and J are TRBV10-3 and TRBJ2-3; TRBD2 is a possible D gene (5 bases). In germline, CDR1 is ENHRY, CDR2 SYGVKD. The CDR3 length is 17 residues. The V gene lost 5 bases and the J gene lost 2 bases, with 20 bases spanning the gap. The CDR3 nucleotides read TGTGCCATCAGTACCTCTCGGGGAACGGAACCCACAGATACGCAGTATTTT. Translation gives CAISTSRGTEPTDTQYF.

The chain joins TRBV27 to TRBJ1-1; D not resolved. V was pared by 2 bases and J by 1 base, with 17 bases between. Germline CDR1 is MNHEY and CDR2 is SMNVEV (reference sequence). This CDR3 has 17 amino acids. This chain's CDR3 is CASSLRPVGRANTEAFF. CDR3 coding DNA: TGTGCCAGCAGTTTACGACCCGTAGGGCGGGCGAACACTGAAGCTTTCTTT.

CDR3 DNA sequence: TGTGCCAGCAGTTTAATCCAGACTAGCATCCTCACAGATACGCAGTATTTT. Encoded protein: CASSLIQTSILTDTQYF. The chain carries TRBV28 and TRBJ2-3, with TRBD2 matching 7 bases. The germline V gene encodes CDR1 MDHEN and CDR2 SYDVKM. The CDR3 extends over 17 amino acids. After removal of 2 bases from V and 2 bases from J, the junction contained 10 bases not matched to a gene.

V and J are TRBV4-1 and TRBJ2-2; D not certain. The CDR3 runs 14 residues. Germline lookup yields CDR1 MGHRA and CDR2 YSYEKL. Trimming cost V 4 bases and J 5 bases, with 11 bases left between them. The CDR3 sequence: CASSPTPRTGELFF. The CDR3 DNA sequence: TGCGCCAGCAGCCCCACGCCTAGAACCGGGGAGCTGTTTTTT.

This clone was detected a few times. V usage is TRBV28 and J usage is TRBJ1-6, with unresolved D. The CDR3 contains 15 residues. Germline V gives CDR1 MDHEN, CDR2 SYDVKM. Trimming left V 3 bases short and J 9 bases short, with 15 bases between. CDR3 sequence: CASSFVETGGSPLHF. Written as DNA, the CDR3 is TGTGCCAGCAGTTTCGTCGAGACCGGCGGTTCACCCCTCCACTTT.

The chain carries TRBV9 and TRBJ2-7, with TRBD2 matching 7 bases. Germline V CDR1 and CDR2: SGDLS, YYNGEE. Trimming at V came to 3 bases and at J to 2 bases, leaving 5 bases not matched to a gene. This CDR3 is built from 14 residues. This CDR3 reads CASSASGVPYEQYF. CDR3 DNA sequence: TGTGCCAGCAGCGCTAGCGGTGTTCCCTACGAGCAGTACTTC.

The CDR3 DNA sequence: TGTGCCAGCAGTGGGCGCAATCAGCCCCAGCATTTT. Translated, it gives CASSGRNQPQHF. The gene calls are TRBV6-5 and TRBJ1-5; D ambiguous. The ends were cut back, 5 bases at V and 2 bases at J, with 4 bases in the middle. The germline V gene has CDR1 MNHEY and CDR2 SVGAGI. The CDR3 loop spans 12 amino acids.

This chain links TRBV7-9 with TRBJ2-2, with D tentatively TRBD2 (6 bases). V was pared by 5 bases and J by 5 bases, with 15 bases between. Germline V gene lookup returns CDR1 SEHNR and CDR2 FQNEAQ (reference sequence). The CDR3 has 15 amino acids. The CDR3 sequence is CASSRVGGFTGELFF. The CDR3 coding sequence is TGTGCCAGCAGCCGAGTTGGGGGGTTTACCGGGGAGCTGTTTTTT. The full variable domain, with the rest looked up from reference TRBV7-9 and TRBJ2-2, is DTGVSQNPRHKITKRGQNVTFRCDPISEHNRLYWYRQTLGQGPEFLTYFQNEAQLEKSRLLSDRFSAERPKGSFSTLEIQRTEQGDSAMYLCASSRVGGFTGELFFGEGSRLTVL.

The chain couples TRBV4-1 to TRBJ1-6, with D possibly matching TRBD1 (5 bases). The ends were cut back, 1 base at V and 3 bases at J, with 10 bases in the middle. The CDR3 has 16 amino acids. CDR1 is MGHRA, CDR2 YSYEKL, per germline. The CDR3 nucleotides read TGCGCCAGCAGCCAAGGACAGAATCTCTATAATTCACCCCTCCACTTT. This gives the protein CASSQGQNLYNSPLHF.

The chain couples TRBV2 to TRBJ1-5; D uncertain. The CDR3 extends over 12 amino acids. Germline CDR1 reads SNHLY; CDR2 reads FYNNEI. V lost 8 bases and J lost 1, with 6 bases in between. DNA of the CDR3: TGTGCCAGCGCTCGGAGCAATCAGCCCCAGCATTTT. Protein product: CASARSNQPQHF.

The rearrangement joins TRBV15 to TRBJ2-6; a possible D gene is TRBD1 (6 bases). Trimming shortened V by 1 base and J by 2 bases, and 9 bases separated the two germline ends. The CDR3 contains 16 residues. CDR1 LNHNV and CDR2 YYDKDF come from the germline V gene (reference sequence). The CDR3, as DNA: TGTGCCACCAGCAGAGCAGGGGTTACTGGGGCCAACGTCCTGACTTTC. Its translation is CATSRAGVTGANVLTF.

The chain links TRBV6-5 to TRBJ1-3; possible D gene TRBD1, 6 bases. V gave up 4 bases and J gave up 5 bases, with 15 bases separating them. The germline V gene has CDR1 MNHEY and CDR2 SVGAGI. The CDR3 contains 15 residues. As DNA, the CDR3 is TGTGCCAGCAGTTTCTCAACAGGGAGCCGAAACACCATATATTTT. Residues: CASSFSTGSRNTIYF.

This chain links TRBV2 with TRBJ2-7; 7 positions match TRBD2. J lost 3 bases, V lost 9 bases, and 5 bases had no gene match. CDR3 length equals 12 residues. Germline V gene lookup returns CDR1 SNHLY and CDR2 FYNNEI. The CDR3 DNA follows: TGTGCCAGGGGAGGGCAGGGCTACGAGCAGTACTTC. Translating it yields CARGGQGYEQYF. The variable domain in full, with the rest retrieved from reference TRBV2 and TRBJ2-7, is EPEVTQTPSHQVTQMGQEVILRCVPISNHLYFYWYRQILGQKVEFLVSFYNNEISEKSEIFDDQFSVERPDGSNFTLKIRSTKLEDSAMYFCARGGQGYEQYFGPGTRLTVT.

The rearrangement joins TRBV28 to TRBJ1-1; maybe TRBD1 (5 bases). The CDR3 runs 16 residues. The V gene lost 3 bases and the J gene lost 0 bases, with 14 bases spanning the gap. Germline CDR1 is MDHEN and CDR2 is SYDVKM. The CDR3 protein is CASSLRGDYMNTEAFF. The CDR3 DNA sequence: TGTGCCAGCAGTTTGAGAGGGGACTACATGAACACTGAAGCTTTCTTT.

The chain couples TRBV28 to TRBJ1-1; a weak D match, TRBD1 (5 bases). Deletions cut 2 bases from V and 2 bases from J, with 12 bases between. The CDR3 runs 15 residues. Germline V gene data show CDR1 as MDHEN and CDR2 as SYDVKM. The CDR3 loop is CASSLRTMHNTEAFF. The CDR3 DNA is TGTGCCAGCAGTTTACGGACAATGCACAACACTGAAGCTTTCTTT. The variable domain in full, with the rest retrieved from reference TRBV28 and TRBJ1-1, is DVKVTQSSRYLVKRTGEKVFLECVQDMDHENMFWYRQDPGLGLRLIYFSYDVKMKEKGDIPEGYSVSREKKERFSLILESASTNQTSMYLCASSLRTMHNTEAFFGQGTRLTVV.

CDR3 coding DNA: TGTGCCAGCGGGGTTAGCGGCCGCTCCTACAATGAGCAGTTCTTC. It encodes CASGVSGRSYNEQFF. The chain recombines TRBV6-5 with TRBJ2-1; a weak D match, TRBD2 (6 bases). V was cut by 8 bases and J by 0 bases, with 14 bases left in between. CDR3 size: 15 residues. Germline assignment: CDR1 MNHEY and CDR2 SVGAGI.

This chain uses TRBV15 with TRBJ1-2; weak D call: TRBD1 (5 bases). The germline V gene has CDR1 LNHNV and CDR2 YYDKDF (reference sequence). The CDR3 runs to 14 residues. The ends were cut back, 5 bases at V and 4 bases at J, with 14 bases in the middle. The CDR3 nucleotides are TGTGCCACCAGCCCCCGGGGGGTGGGCTATGGCTACACCTTC. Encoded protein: CATSPRGVGYGYTF.

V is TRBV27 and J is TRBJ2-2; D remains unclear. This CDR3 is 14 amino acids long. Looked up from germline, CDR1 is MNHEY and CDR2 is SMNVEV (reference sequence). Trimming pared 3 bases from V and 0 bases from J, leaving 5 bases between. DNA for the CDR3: TGTGCCAGCAGTTTTACGGCGAACACCGGGGAGCTGTTTTTT. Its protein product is CASSFTANTGELFF.

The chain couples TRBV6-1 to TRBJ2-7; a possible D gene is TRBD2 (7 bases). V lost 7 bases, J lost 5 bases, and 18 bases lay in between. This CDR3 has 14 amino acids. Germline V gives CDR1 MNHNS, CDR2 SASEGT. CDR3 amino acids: CASKTQGREDEQYF. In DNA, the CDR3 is TGTGCCAGCAAGACCCAGGGGAGGGAGGACGAGCAGTACTTC.

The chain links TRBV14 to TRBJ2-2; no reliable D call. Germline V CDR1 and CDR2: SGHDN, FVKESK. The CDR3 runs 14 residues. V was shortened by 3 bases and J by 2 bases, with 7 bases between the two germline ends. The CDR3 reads CASSHGGNTGELFF. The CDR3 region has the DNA TGTGCCAGCAGCCATGGCGGAAACACCGGGGAGCTGTTTTTT.

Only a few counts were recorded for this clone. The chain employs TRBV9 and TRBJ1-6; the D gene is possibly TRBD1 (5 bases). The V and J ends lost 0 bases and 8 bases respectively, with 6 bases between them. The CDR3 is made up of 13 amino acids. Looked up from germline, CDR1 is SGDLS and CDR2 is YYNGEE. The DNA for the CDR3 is TGTGCCAGCAGCGTAGGGGGCTATTCACCCCTCCACTTT. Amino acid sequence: CASSVGGYSPLHF.

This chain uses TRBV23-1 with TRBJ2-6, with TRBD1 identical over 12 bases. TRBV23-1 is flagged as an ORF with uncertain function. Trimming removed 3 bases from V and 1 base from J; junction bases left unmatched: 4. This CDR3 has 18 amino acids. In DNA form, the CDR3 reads TGCGCCAGCAGTCACCCGGGACAGGGGGCTTCTGGGGCCAACGTCCTGACTTTC. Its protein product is CASSHPGQGASGANVLTF.

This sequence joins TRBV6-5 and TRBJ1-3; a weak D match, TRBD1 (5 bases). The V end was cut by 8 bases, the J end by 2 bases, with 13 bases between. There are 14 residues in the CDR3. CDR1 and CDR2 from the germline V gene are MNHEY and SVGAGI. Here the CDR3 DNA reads TGTGCCAGCCCTGGGGTCAGGGCTGGAAACACCATATATTTT. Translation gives CASPGVRAGNTIYF.

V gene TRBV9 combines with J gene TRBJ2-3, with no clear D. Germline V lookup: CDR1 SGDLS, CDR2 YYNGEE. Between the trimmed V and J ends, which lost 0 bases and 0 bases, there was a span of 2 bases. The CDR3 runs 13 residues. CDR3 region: CASSVASTDTQYF. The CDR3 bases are TGTGCCAGCAGCGTAGCTAGCACAGATACGCAGTATTTT.

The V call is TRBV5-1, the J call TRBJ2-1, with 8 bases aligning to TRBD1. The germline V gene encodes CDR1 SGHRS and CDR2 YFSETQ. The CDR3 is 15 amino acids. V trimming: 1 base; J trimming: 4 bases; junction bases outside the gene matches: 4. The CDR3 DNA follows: TGCGCCAGCAGCTTGCCGACAGGGGTATACAATGAGCAGTTCTTC. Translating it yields CASSLPTGVYNEQFF.

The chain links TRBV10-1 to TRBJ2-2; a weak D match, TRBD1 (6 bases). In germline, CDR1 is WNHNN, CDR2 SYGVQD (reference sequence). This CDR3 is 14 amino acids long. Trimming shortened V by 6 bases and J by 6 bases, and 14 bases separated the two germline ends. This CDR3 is CASSRTVNAGELFF. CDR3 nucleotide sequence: TGCGCCAGCAGCCGGACAGTTAACGCCGGGGAGCTGTTTTTT.

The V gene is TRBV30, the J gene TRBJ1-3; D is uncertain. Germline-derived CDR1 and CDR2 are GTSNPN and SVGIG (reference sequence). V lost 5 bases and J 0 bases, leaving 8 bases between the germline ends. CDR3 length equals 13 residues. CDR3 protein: CAWRPGSGNTIYF. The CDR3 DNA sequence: TGTGCCTGGCGCCCGGGCTCTGGAAACACCATATATTTT.